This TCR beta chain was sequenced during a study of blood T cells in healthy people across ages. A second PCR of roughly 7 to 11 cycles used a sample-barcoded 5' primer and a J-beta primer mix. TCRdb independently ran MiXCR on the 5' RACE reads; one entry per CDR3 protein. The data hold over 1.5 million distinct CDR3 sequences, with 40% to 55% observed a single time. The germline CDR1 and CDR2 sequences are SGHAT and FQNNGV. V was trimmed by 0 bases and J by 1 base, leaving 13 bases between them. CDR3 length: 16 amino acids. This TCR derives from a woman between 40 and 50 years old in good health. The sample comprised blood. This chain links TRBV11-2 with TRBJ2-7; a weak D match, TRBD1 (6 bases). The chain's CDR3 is CASSLDTGRYSYEQYF. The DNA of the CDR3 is TGTGCCAGCAGCTTAGATACAGGGAGATATTCCTACGAGCAGTACTTC.